What follows are 15 T cell receptor beta chains derived from one specimen sequenced in a study of radiotherapy plus CTLA-4 blockade in lung cancer. Assay used: immunoSEQ multiplex PCR; TCRdb lists only in-frame clones, some missing. This sample carries 65,000 to 100,000 clones, 83% of them seen once, and the ten largest clones take 0.82%. The specimen was peripheral blood, collected from a patient treated with radiotherapy plus ipilimumab. These receptors came from a human donor with non-small cell lung cancer who had stable disease on radiotherapy plus ipilimumab.

V and J are TRBV6-6 and TRBJ2-5; D unclear. Germline-derived CDR1 and CDR2 are MNHNY and SVGAGI (reference sequence). V dropped 4 bases and J dropped 4 bases, with 16 bases sitting between them. There are 15 residues in the CDR3. DNA for the CDR3: TGTGCCAGCAGTTCCATCGGACGGAATCGAGAGACCCAGTACTTC. Its protein product is CASSSIGRNRETQYF.

The chain has TRBV30 and TRBJ1-3; perhaps TRBD1 as D (6 bases). From germline, CDR1 is GTSNPN and CDR2 SVGIG (reference sequence). This CDR3 spans 13 amino acids. V gave up 5 bases and J gave up 1 base, with 9 bases separating them. This chain's CDR3 is CAWGGPSGNTIYF. CDR3 nucleotide sequence: TGTGCCTGGGGGGGGCCGTCTGGAAACACCATATATTTT.

This clone was observed a single time. The chain links TRBV13 to TRBJ1-1, with a weak D call TRBD1 (5 bases). Deletions cut 4 bases from V and 0 bases from J, with 9 bases between. The CDR3 is 14 residues long. CDR1 and CDR2 (germline): PRHDT, FYEKMQ (reference sequence). This CDR3 reads CASSYGTVNTEAFF. CDR3 DNA: TGTGCCAGCAGCTACGGGACGGTGAACACTGAAGCTTTCTTT. The complete variable domain, with remaining parts taken from reference TRBV13 and TRBJ1-1, reads AAGVIQSPRHLIKEKRETATLKCYPIPRHDTVYWYQQGPGQDPQFLISFYEKMQSDKGSIPDRFSAQQFSDYHSELNMSSLELGDSALYFCASSYGTVNTEAFFGQGTRLTVV.

V is TRBV6-5 and J is TRBJ1-4; D call uncertain. Per germline, CDR1 MNHEY and CDR2 SVGAGI. The CDR3 is 13 residues long. Between the trimmed V and J ends, which lost 6 bases and 10 bases, there was a span of 15 bases. CDR3 region: CASRLKREGKLFF. CDR3 in DNA: TGTGCCAGCAGGCTTAAAAGGGAGGGAAAACTGTTTTTT.

This chain connects TRBV5-1 to TRBJ2-7, with 8 bases aligning to TRBD2. The CDR3 is 17 amino acids. Germline assignment: CDR1 SGHRS and CDR2 YFSETQ. Trimming took 3 bases from V and 3 from J; bases not matched to a gene: 14. CDR3 sequence: CASSWSRPAGDFYEQYF. In DNA form, the CDR3 reads TGCGCCAGCAGCTGGAGTAGGCCAGCGGGGGACTTCTACGAGCAGTACTTC.

This chain connects TRBV29-1 to TRBJ2-7; 8 bases match TRBD1. Germline lookup yields CDR1 SQVTM and CDR2 ANQGSEA. The CDR3 has 13 residues. Losses at the gene ends were 1 base for V and 6 bases for J; bases not matched to a gene: 5. The CDR3 sequence: CSVEGTGRGEQYF. DNA of the CDR3: TGCAGCGTTGAAGGGACAGGGAGAGGCGAGCAGTACTTC.

This clone appeared a single time. The genes are TRBV28 and TRBJ1-1, with D possibly matching TRBD1 (5 bases). The CDR3 length is 13 residues. Trimming cost V 5 bases and J 4 bases, with 11 bases left between them. Germline V gene data show CDR1 as MDHEN and CDR2 as SYDVKM. As DNA, the CDR3 is TGTGCCAGCAGTGGTAGGGGAGGCACTGAAGCTTTCTTT. Translating it yields CASSGRGGTEAFF.

This clone came up once. This sequence joins TRBV2 and TRBJ2-1, with 8 bases that match TRBD1. The germline gives CDR1 SNHLY, CDR2 FYNNEI. The CDR3 is 18 amino acids. After removal of 4 bases from V and 0 bases from J, the junction contained 11 bases not matched to a gene. This CDR3 reads CASSGARRTGSSYNEQFF. The DNA of the CDR3 is TGTGCCAGCAGTGGGGCCCGCCGGACAGGGTCCTCCTACAATGAGCAGTTCTTC.

The rearrangement links TRBV7-2 to TRBJ2-6, with 7 nucleotides matching TRBD1. The germline gives CDR1 SGHTA, CDR2 FQGNSA. The CDR3 length is 17 residues. Trimming cost V 3 bases and J 0 bases; bases outside gene matches: 5. CDR3 residues: CASSFTGAISGANVLTF. Written as DNA, the CDR3 is TGTGCCAGCAGCTTTACAGGGGCGATCTCTGGGGCCAACGTCCTGACTTTC. The full variable domain, its missing parts supplied by reference TRBV7-2 and TRBJ2-6, is GAGVSQSPSNKVTEKGKDVELRCDPISGHTALYWYRQSLGQGLEFLIYFQGNSAPDKSGLPSDRFSAERTGGSVSTLTIQRTQQEDSAVYLCASSFTGAISGANVLTFGAGSRLTVL.

V and J are TRBV6-1 and TRBJ2-7; TRBD1 agrees at 8 bases. This CDR3 is built from 15 residues. The trim removed 6 bases at V and 0 bases at J, leaving 7 bases unmatched. CDR1 and CDR2 (germline): MNHNS, SASEGT. The CDR3 spells CASRGQAFLSYEQYF. Written as DNA, the CDR3 is TGTGCCAGCAGGGGACAGGCCTTCCTCTCCTACGAGCAGTACTTC.

The chain has TRBV28 and TRBJ1-5; D is possibly TRBD1 (5 bases). The V and J ends lost 1 base and 5 bases respectively, with 9 bases between them. CDR1 MDHEN and CDR2 SYDVKM come from the germline V gene. The CDR3 runs to 14 residues. As DNA, the CDR3 is TGTGCCAGCAGTTTATCAGGACAATATCAGCCCCAGCATTTT. Amino acid sequence: CASSLSGQYQPQHF.

This clone was picked up a small number of times. This chain joins TRBV7-6 and TRBJ2-3; D is undetermined. The CDR3 consists of 15 residues. CDR1 SGHVS and CDR2 FNYEAQ come from the germline V gene. V lost 4 bases, J lost 2 bases, and 13 bases lay in between. CDR3 DNA: TGTGCCAGCAGCTCAACAGCCGGGTTCACAGATACGCAGTATTTT. Protein: CASSSTAGFTDTQYF.

The chain combines TRBV28 with TRBJ2-5, with D possibly matching TRBD1 (6 bases). This CDR3 comprises 13 residues. V dropped 8 bases and J dropped 5 bases, with 15 bases sitting between them. The V gene's germline CDR1 is MDHEN and CDR2 SYDVKM. The CDR3 DNA follows: TGTGCCAGCCAGGGGTATCTTGAGGAGACCCAGTACTTC. Translation gives CASQGYLEETQYF.

The chain has TRBV5-1 and TRBJ2-3; D unresolved. V lost 4 bases to trimming and J lost 1 base, with 10 bases between them. CDR3 length: 14 amino acids. From germline, CDR1 is SGHRS and CDR2 YFSETQ. The CDR3 bases are TGCGCCAGCAGCCCGTGGACCCGCACAGATACGCAGTATTTT. Protein sequence: CASSPWTRTDTQYF.

V is TRBV6-5 and J is TRBJ2-5; D not certain. CDR1 and CDR2 (germline): MNHEY, SVGAGI. The CDR3 is 12 residues long. With 4 bases removed from V and 5 bases from J, the gap between germline ends came to 8 bases. In nucleotides, the CDR3 is TGTGCCAGCAGTTCCACAACGGAGACCCAGTACTTC. It yields the protein CASSSTTETQYF.